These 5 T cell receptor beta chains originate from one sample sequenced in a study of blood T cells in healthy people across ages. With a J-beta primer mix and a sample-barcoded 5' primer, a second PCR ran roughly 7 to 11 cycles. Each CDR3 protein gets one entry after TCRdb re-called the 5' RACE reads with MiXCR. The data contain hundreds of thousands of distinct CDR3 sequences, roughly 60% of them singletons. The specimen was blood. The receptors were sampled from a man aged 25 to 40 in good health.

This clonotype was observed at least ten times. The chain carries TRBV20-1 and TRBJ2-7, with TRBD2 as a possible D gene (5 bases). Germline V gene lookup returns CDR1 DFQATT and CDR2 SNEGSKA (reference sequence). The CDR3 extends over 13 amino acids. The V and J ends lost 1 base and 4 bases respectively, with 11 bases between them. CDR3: CSARGETGYEQYF. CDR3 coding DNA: TGCAGTGCTAGAGGGGAGACTGGATACGAGCAGTACTTC.

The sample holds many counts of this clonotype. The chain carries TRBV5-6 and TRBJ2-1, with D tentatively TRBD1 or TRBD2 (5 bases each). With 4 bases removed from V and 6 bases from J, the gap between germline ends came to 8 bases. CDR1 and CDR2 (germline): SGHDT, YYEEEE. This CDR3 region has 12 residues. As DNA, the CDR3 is TGTGCCAGCAGCCGGGGCCTCAATGAGCAGTTCTTC. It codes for CASSRGLNEQFF.

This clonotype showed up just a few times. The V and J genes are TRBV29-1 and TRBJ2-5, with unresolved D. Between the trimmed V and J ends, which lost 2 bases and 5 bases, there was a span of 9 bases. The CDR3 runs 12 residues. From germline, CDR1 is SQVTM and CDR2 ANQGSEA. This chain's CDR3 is CSVEPVMETQYF. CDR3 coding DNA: TGCAGCGTTGAACCGGTAATGGAGACCCAGTACTTC.

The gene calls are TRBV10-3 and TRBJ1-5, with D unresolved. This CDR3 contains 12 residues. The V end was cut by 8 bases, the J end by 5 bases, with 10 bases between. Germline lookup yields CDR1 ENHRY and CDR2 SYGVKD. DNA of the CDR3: TGTGCCATCGGAGACACCGATCAGCCCCAGCATTTT. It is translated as CAIGDTDQPQHF.

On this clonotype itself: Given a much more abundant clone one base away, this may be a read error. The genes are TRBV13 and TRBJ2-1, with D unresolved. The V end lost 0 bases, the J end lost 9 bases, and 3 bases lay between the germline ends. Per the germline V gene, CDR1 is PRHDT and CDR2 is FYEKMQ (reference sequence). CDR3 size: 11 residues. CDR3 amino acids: CASSLGFEQFF. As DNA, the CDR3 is TGTGCCAGCAGCTTAGGGTTTGAGCAGTTCTTC.